This TCR beta chain originates from a study of technical replicates of blood from a handful of donors. The CDR3 consists of 14 residues. Germline V gene sequence: CDR1 MGHRA, CDR2 YSYEKL. V lost 1 base to trimming and J lost 2 bases, with 9 bases between them. Concerning this clone itself: This sample also contains other DNA sequences that code for the same CDR3.

The repertoire was sequenced with immunoSEQ multiplex PCR; TCRdb's copy has only in-frame clones and lacks some. The table includes tens of thousands of clones, roughly 96% detected once. This chain joins TRBV4-1 and TRBJ2-7; TRBD2 is a possible D gene (5 bases). This receptor was obtained from a human donor in good health. Source material: T cells isolated from PBMCs. The CDR3 DNA reads as TGCGCCAGCAGCCAAGTTGAGGGTGCCTACGAGCAGTACTTC. Amino acids: CASSQVEGAYEQYF.